This T cell receptor beta chain was observed in a study of cytomegalovirus exposure and HLA in healthy donors. Study as a whole: The same platform was used for the 120 or so validation repertoires as for the 650 to 700 first-cohort repertoires, as reported in a later analysis.

Germline lookup yields CDR1 SQVTM and CDR2 ANQGSEA. Trimming cost V 3 bases and J 5 bases, with 13 bases left between them. The CDR3 is made up of 13 amino acids. TCRdb's table, derived via immunoSEQ multiplex PCR, lists solely in-frame clones and lacks some. The data show roughly 180,000 clones, about 89% seen once. Study observations and caveats: Across donors, most TCRs were seen rarely, yet some public ones were widespread. In vitro work confirmed that a few CMV-associated chains recognize CMV antigens. Researchers counted 150 to 200 TCR beta chains as cytomegalovirus-associated.

Worth noting for this clone: Its antigen is unidentified.

The rearrangement joins TRBV29-1 to TRBJ1-2; D is undetermined. This receptor was obtained from a man aged 25-45 years in good health and CMV-seropositive. The sequenced material came from PBMCs. As DNA, the CDR3 is TGCAGCGTTGACGCGCCCGACGGTTATGGCTACACCTTC. Protein product: CSVDAPDGYGYTF.